Sequencing of this T cell receptor (beta chain) was carried out in a study of T cell responses to AZD1222 COVID-19 vaccine. Data came from immunoSEQ multiplex PCR; TCRdb stores just in-frame clones and leaves some out. The sample includes about 150,000 clones, around 94% seen only once; the top ten take about 1.3%. The CDR3 has 16 residues. Germline assignment: CDR1 MNHEY and CDR2 SVGEGT. Trimming cost V 2 bases and J 4 bases, with 15 bases left between them. This sequence originates from an adult in good health. This specimen consisted of peripheral blood, obtained on day 0 of AZD1222 vaccination. V gene TRBV6-2 or TRBV6-3 combines with J gene TRBJ1-5, with D unclear. The CDR3 region is CASSYRQAASNQPQHF. The CDR3 DNA is TGTGCCAGCAGTTACCGGCAGGCAGCAAGTAATCAGCCCCAGCATTTT.